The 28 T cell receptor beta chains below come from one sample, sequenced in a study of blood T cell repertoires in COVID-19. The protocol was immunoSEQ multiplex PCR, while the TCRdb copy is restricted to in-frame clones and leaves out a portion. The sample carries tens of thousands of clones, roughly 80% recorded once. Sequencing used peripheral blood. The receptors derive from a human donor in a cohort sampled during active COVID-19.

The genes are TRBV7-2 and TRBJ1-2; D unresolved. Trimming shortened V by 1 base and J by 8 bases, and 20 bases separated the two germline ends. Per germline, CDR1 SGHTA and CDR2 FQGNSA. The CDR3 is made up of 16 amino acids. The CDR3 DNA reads TGTGCCAGCAGCTTAGATTTTAGGGAGGGAATACGGGGCTACACCTTC. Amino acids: CASSLDFREGIRGYTF.

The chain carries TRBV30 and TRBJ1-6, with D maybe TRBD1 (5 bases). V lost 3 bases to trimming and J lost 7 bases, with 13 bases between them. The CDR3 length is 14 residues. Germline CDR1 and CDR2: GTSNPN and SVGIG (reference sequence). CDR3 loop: CAWSFPRGNSPLHF. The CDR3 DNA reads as TGTGCCTGGAGCTTCCCTCGGGGGAATTCACCCCTCCACTTT.

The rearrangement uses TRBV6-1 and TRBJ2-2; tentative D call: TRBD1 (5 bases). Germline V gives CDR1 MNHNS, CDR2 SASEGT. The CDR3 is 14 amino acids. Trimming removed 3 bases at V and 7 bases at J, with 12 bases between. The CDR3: CASSDVGPHGELFF. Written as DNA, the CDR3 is TGTGCCAGCAGTGATGTGGGGCCCCACGGGGAGCTGTTTTTT.

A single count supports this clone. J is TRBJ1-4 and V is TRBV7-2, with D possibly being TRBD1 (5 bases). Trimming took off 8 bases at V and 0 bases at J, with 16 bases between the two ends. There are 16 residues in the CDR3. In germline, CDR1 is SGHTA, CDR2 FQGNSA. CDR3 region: CASRRGTTSTNEKLFF. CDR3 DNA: TGTGCCAGCCGACGGGGGACCACTTCAACTAATGAAAAACTGTTTTTT.

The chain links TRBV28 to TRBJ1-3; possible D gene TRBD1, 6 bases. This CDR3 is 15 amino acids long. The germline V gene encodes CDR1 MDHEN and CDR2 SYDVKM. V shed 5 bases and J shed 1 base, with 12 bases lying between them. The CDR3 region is CASSRTDFSGNTIYF. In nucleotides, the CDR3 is TGTGCCAGCAGTAGGACAGATTTTTCTGGAAACACCATATATTTT.

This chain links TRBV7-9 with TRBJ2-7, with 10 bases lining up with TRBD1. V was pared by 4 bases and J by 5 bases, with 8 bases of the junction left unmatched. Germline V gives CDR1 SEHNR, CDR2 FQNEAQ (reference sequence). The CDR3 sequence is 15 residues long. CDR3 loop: CASSSYRDRGHEQYF. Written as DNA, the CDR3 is TGTGCCAGCAGCTCCTACCGGGACAGGGGCCACGAGCAGTACTTC. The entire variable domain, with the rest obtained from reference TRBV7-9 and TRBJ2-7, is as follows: DTGVSQNPRHKITKRGQNVTFRCDPISEHNRLYWYRQTLGQGPEFLTYFQNEAQLEKSRLLSDRFSAERPKGSFSTLEIQRTEQGDSAMYLCASSSYRDRGHEQYFGPGTRLTVT.

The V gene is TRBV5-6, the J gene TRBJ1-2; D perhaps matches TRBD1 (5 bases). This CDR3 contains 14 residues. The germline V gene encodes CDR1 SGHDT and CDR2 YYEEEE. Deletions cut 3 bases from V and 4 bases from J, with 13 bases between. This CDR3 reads CASSYGAGGYGYTF. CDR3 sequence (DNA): TGTGCCAGCAGCTACGGGGCGGGAGGCTATGGCTACACCTTC.

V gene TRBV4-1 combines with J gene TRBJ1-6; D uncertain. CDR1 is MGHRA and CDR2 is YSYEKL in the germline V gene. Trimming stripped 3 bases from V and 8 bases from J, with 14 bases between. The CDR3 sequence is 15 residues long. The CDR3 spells CASSHLRTGDSPLHF. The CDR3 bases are TGCGCCAGCAGCCACCTACGCACGGGAGATTCACCCCTCCACTTT.

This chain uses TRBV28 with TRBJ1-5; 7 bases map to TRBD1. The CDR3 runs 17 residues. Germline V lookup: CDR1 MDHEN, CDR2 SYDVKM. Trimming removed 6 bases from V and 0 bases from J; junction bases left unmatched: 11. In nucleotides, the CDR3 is TGTGCCAGCAGCCCCGGGACAGTCCCTTATAGCAATCAGCCCCAGCATTTT. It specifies CASSPGTVPYSNQPQHF.

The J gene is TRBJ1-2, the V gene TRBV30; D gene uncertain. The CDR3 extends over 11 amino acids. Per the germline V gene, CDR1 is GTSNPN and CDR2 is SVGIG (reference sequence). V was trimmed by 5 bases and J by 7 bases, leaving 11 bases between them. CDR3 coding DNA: TGTGCCTGGGGGCGGGCGGGTGGCTACACCTTC. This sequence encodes CAWGRAGGYTF.

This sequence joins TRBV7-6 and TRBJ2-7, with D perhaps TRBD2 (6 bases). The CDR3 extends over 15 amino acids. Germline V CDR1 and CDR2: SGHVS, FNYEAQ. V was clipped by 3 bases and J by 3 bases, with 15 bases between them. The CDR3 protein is CASSLHGGISYEQYF. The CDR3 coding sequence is TGTGCCAGCAGCTTGCATGGGGGGATAAGCTACGAGCAGTACTTC.

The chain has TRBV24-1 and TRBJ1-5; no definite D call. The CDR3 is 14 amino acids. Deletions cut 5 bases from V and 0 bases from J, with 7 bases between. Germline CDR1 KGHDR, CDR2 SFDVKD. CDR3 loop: CATSGAVSNQPQHF. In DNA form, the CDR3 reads TGTGCCACCAGTGGGGCAGTTAGCAATCAGCCCCAGCATTTT.

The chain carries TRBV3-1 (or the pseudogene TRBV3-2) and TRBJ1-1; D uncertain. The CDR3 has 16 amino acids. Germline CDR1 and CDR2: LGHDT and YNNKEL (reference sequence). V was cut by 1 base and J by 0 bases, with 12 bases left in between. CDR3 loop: CASSQGLRLLNTEAFF. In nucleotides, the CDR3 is TGTGCCAGCAGCCAAGGGCTGAGACTCCTGAACACTGAAGCTTTCTTT.

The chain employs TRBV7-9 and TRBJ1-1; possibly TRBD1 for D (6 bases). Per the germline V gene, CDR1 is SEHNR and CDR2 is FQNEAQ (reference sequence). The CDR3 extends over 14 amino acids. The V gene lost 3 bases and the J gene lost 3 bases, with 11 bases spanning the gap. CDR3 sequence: CASSFTGRDTEAFF. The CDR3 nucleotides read TGTGCCAGCAGCTTCACAGGGAGGGACACTGAAGCTTTCTTT.

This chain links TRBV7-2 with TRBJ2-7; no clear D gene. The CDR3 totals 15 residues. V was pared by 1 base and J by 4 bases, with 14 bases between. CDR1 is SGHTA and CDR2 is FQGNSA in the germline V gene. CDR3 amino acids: CASSLGAPAPYEQYF. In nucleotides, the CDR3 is TGTGCCAGCAGCTTAGGGGCTCCAGCCCCGTACGAGCAGTACTTC.

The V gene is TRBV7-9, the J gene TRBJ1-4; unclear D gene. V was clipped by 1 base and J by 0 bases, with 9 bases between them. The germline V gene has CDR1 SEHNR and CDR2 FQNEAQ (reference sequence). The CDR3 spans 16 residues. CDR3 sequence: CASSLEGLTTNEKLFF. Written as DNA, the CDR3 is TGTGCCAGCAGCTTAGAAGGACTTACAACTAATGAAAAACTGTTTTTT. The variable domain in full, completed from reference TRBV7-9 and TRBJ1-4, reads DTGVSQNPRHKITKRGQNVTFRCDPISEHNRLYWYRQTLGQGPEFLTYFQNEAQLEKSRLLSDRFSAERPKGSFSTLEIQRTEQGDSAMYLCASSLEGLTTNEKLFFGSGTQLSVL.

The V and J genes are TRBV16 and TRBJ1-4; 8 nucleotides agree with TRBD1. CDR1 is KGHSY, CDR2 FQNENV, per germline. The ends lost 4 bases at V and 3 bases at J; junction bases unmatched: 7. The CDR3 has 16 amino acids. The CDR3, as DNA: TGTGCCAGCAGCCGAACCCAGGGGGCGGCTAATGAAAAACTGTTTTTT. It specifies CASSRTQGAANEKLFF.

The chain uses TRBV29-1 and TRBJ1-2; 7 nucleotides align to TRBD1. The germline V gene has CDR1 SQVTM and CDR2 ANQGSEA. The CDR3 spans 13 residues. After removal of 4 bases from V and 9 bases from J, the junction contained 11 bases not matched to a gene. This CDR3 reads CSVGGADRYRYTF. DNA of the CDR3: TGCAGCGTTGGGGGGGCGGACAGGTACCGCTACACCTTC.

The CDR3 here is CATTRTVLAHSGANVLTF. DNA of the CDR3: TGTGCCACCACTCGGACAGTACTGGCACATTCTGGGGCCAACGTCCTGACTTTC. The V and J genes are TRBV15 and TRBJ2-6, with a possible D match to TRBD1 (6 bases). Trimming removed 7 bases at V and 1 base at J, with 20 bases between. Germline assignment: CDR1 LNHNV and CDR2 YYDKDF (reference sequence). The CDR3 extends over 18 amino acids. The full variable domain, completed using reference TRBV15 and TRBJ2-6, is DAMVIQNPRYQVTQFGKPVTLSCSQTLNHNVMYWYQQKSSQAPKLLFHYYDKDFNNEADTPDNFQSRRPNTSFCFLDIRSPGLGDTAMYLCATTRTVLAHSGANVLTFGAGSRLTVL.

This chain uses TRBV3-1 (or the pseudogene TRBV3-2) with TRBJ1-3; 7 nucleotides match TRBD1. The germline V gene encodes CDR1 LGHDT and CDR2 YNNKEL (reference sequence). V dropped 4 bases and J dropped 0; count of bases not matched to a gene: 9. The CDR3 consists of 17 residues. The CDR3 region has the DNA TGTGCCAGCAGCCTCCGGGGACAGAGGAGCTCTGGAAACACCATATATTTT. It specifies CASSLRGQRSSGNTIYF.

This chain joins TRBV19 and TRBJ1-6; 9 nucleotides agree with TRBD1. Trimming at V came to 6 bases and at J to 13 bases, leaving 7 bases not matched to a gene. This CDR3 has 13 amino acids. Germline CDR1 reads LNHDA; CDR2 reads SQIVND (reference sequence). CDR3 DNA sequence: TGTGCCAGTAGCCCCGGGACAGGGAGGCCCCTCCACTTT. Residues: CASSPGTGRPLHF.

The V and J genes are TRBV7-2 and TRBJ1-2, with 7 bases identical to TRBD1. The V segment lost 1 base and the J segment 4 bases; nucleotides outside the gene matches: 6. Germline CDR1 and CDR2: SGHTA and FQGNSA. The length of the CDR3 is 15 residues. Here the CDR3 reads CASSLVADRPYGYTF. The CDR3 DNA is TGTGCCAGCAGCTTAGTGGCGGACAGGCCCTATGGCTACACCTTC.

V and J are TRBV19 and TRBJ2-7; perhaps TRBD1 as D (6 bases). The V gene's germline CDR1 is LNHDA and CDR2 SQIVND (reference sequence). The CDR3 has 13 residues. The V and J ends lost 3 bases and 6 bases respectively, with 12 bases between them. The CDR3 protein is CASSINEGGEQYF. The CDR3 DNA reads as TGTGCCAGTAGTATCAACGAAGGGGGCGAGCAGTACTTC.

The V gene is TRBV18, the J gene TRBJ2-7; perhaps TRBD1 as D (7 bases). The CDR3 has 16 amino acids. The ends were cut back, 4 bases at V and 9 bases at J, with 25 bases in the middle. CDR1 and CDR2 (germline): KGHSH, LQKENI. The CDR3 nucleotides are TGTGCCAGCTCACAAGGTTCACAGGGGACGATGGAGGGGCAGTACTTC. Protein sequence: CASSQGSQGTMEGQYF.

CDR3 loop: CAWSVQVGEKLFF. The CDR3 nucleotides read TGTGCCTGGAGTGTACAGGTCGGGGAAAAACTGTTTTTT. The rearrangement links TRBV30 to TRBJ1-4; a possible D gene is TRBD1 (5 bases). The V gene lost 0 bases and the J gene lost 8 bases, with 10 bases spanning the gap. The CDR3 sequence is 13 residues long. Germline V gene data show CDR1 as GTSNPN and CDR2 as SVGIG (reference sequence).

This chain's CDR3 is CASSDRYQPQHF. The CDR3 DNA is TGTGCCAGCAGTGACAGGTATCAGCCCCAGCATTTT. This chain connects TRBV12-3 or TRBV12-4 to TRBJ1-5, with TRBD1 as a possible D gene (6 bases). The CDR3 is 12 residues long. V was pared by 5 bases and J by 5 bases, with 7 bases between.

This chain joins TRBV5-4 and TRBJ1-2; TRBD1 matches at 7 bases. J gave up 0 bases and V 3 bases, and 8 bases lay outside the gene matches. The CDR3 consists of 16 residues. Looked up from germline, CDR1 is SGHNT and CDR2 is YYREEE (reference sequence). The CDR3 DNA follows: TGTGCCAGCAGCTCCGGAGGGGACAGCGCTAACTATGGCTACACCTTC. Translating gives CASSSGGDSANYGYTF.

The CDR3 DNA sequence: TGCGCCAGCAGCGCATCGGGACACGAGAACTATGGCTACACCTTC. This codes for CASSASGHENYGYTF. J is TRBJ1-2 and V is TRBV5-1; D might be TRBD1 (6 bases). V was clipped by 4 bases and J by 2 bases, with 15 bases between them. The CDR3 extends over 15 amino acids. Germline V gives CDR1 SGHRS, CDR2 YFSETQ.